This T cell receptor beta chain is drawn from a study of T cell repertoires in cytomegalovirus infection. Study-wide context: Carrying CMV and the relevant HLA type showed in public TCR beta signatures.

Trimming took 7 bases from V and 5 from J, leaving 14 bases between them. The CDR3 sequence is 13 residues long. CDR1 and CDR2 from the germline V gene are MNHEY and SMNVEV (reference sequence). On this clonotype itself: Its antigen is not identified.

Each CDR3 protein gets one entry after TCRdb re-called the reads with MiXCR. The table records just under 550,000 distinct CDR3 sequences, around 27% of them present only once. Study results and limitations: Cumulative public TCR beta family frequency identified carriers of CMV plus the relevant HLA. HLA-C-restricted CMV clonotypes gave the most frequent clonotype in two of eight donors.

The chain recombines TRBV27 with TRBJ2-5; maybe TRBD2 (6 bases). The sequencing sample was made of PBMCs. This clonotype was sampled from a human donor in good health (CMV status not recorded). Some clones in this sample may be carry-over from other donors' samples. This CDR3 reads CASKVGRGETQYF. CDR3 in DNA: TGTGCCAGCAAGGTCGGGAGAGGGGAGACCCAGTACTTC.